This T cell receptor (beta chain) emerged from a study of cytomegalovirus exposure and HLA in healthy donors. PCR was performed using 60 Vbeta and 13 Jbeta primers. The method was immunoSEQ multiplex PCR; TCRdb's version includes in-frame clones alone and lacks a portion of them. This table holds roughly 80,000 clones, over 60% found once. The CDR3 totals 15 residues. Unmatched junction bases numbered 10, after V lost 3 bases and J lost 8 bases. Germline V gives CDR1 GTSNPN, CDR2 SVGIG (reference sequence). This clonotype originated in a male donor in good health and CMV-seropositive. The chain carries TRBV30 and TRBJ2-1; 10 bases line up with TRBD2. The specimen sequenced was PBMCs. The DNA of the CDR3 is TGTGCCTGGAGGGGAGCGGGAGGGCCCTCCCATGAGCAGTTCTTC. Translation gives CAWRGAGGPSHEQFF. The full variable domain, its missing parts supplied by reference TRBV30 and TRBJ2-1, is SQTIHQWPATLVQPVGSPLSLECTVEGTSNPNLYWYRQAAGRGLQLLFYSVGIGQISSEVPQNLSASRPQDRQFILSSKKLLLSDSGFYLCAWRGAGGPSHEQFFGPGTRLTVL.